This is a list of T cell receptor beta chains from one sample in a study of T cells in Graves' hyperthyroidism and ophthalmopathy. TCRdb reprocessed the multiplex PCR reads with MiXCR, giving one entry per CDR3 protein. The sample yields fewer than 550,000 distinct CDR3 sequences, around a quarter seen once. Sequenced sample: blood. The receptors come from a woman aged 25 to 45 with Graves' ophthalmopathy. Each CDR3 is given with its conserved first and last residue. A D gene is named only where the DNA matches it firmly. Clone size appears in some rows only: once, few, many, or a class for an expanded clone.

v_gene	abundance	j_gene	d_gene	CDR3aa	CDR3nt
TRBV12-3/TRBV12-4	-	TRBJ1-5	-	CASTGPDGNQPQHF	TGTGCCAGCACCGGCCCGGACGGCAATCAGCCCCAGCATTTT
TRBV6-2/TRBV6-3	many	TRBJ1-5	-	CASSTPMRAQPQHF	TGTGCCAGCAGCACACCTATGCGAGCCCAGCCCCAGCATTTT
TRBV6-1	-	TRBJ1-2	-	CASTRADVFYGYTF	TGTGCCAGCACCCGCGCGGACGTTTTCTATGGCTACACCTTC
TRBV6-5	few	TRBJ1-6	-	CASSPGINSPLHF	TGTGCCAGCAGTCCAGGAATTAATTCACCCCTCCACTTT
TRBV20-1	few	TRBJ2-3	TRBD1	CSAKTGADTQYF	TGCAGTGCTAAAACAGGGGCAGATACGCAGTATTTT
TRBV7-2	many	TRBJ2-5	-	CASSLEVISAQYF	TGTGCCAGCAGCTTAGAGGTGATCAGTGCCCAGTACTTC
TRBV11-2	-	TRBJ1-2	-	CASSQLALRHSLGYTF	TGTGCCAGCAGCCAACTCGCCCTAAGACATTCCCTCGGCTACACCTTC
TRBV7-8	many	TRBJ1-5	-	CASSLGGGWDDRPQHF	TGTGCCAGCAGCTTGGGAGGTGGTTGGGATGATCGGCCCCAGCATTTT
TRBV12-3/TRBV12-4	-	TRBJ1-2	TRBD1	CASSLRDRGPGYTF	TGTGCCAGCAGTTTGAGGGACAGGGGGCCGGGCTACACCTTC
TRBV29-1	-	TRBJ1-1	-	CSVEDTGEAFF	TGCAGCGTTGAAGACACAGGTGAAGCTTTCTTT
TRBV20-1	many	TRBJ1-1	-	CSAPYAANTEAFF	TGCAGTGCCCCCTATGCGGCGAACACTGAAGCTTTCTTT
TRBV20-1	many	TRBJ1-2	TRBD1	CSARDQSGGLGYTF	TGCAGTGCTAGAGATCAGTCAGGGGGCTTAGGCTACACCTTC
TRBV12-5	-	TRBJ2-7	-	CASGTWDGTYEQYF	TGTGCTAGTGGTACCTGGGACGGGACCTACGAGCAGTACTTC
TRBV28	many	TRBJ2-7	TRBD1	CASGPRGSYEQYF	TGTGCCAGCGGCCCCAGGGGGTCCTACGAGCAGTACTTC
TRBV6-5	many	TRBJ2-2	-	CASSFTTGELFF	TGTGCCAGCAGTTTCACTACCGGGGAGCTGTTTTTT
TRBV12-3/TRBV12-4	many	TRBJ2-7	-	CASSKGGSLSYEQYF	TGTGCCAGCAGCAAGGGTGGCAGTCTTTCCTACGAGCAGTACTTC
TRBV15	-	TRBJ1-5	-	CATSRVRGNQPQHF	TGTGCCACCAGCAGAGTTAGGGGGAATCAGCCCCAGCATTTT
TRBV20-1	-	TRBJ2-5	-	CSARVNLQETQYF	TGCAGTGCTAGAGTTAACCTCCAAGAGACCCAGTACTTC
TRBV6-5	-	TRBJ2-5	TRBD2	CASSYLAGGGETQYF	TGTGCCAGCAGTTACCTAGCGGGAGGAGGGGAGACCCAGTACTTC
TRBV12-5	few	TRBJ2-5	TRBD1	CASARGLREETQYF	TGTGCTAGTGCAAGGGGGCTGAGGGAAGAGACCCAGTACTTC
TRBV2	-	TRBJ1-2	-	CASRDTNYGYTF	TGTGCCAGTCGGGACACCAACTATGGCTACACCTTC
TRBV4-1	many	TRBJ2-7	-	CASSQDLGRGEYEQYF	TGCGCCAGCAGCCAAGATCTAGGCAGGGGCGAGTACGAGCAGTACTTC
TRBV2	-	TRBJ2-5	TRBD1	CASRLGTAGRETQYF	TGTGCCAGCAGACTCGGGACAGCCGGGCGTGAGACCCAGTACTTC
TRBV13	-	TRBJ1-5	-	CASSFGRINQPQHF	TGTGCCAGCAGCTTTGGACGGATCAATCAGCCCCAGCATTTT
TRBV5-1	-	TRBJ2-7	-	CASSLEGSAHEQYF	TGCGCCAGCAGCTTGGAAGGGAGTGCCCACGAGCAGTACTTC
TRBV28	many	TRBJ1-2	-	CASSQSDRNGYTF	TGTGCCAGCAGTCAATCCGACAGGAACGGCTACACCTTC
TRBV11-2	-	TRBJ2-7	TRBD1	CASSLTGIAYEQYF	TGTGCCAGCAGCTTGACAGGGATTGCCTACGAGCAGTACTTC
TRBV30	-	TRBJ1-2	TRBD1	CAWSINRGRDGYTF	TGTGCCTGGAGTATTAACAGGGGGCGGGATGGCTACACCTTC
TRBV15	many	TRBJ2-2	-	CATTQTDQINTGELFF	TGTGCCACTACTCAGACAGACCAAATTAACACCGGGGAGCTGTTTTTT
TRBV12-3/TRBV12-4	-	TRBJ1-1	-	CASSPGVMNTEAFF	TGTGCCAGCAGTCCGGGAGTTATGAACACTGAAGCTTTCTTT
TRBV28	few	TRBJ2-7	TRBD1	CASEGASSYEQYF	TGTGCCAGTGAGGGGGCGAGCTCCTACGAGCAGTACTTC
TRBV7-8	once	TRBJ1-1	TRBD1	CASSLDRGRTYTEAFF	TGTGCCAGCAGCTTAGACAGGGGGCGAACGTACACTGAAGCTTTCTTT
TRBV9	many	TRBJ1-1	-	CASSRKGMNTEAFF	TGTGCCAGCAGCAGGAAAGGAATGAACACTGAAGCTTTCTTT
TRBV28	many	TRBJ2-7	-	CASSTQGDYEQYF	TGTGCCAGCAGTACCCAAGGGGACTACGAGCAGTACTTC
TRBV6-5	many	TRBJ2-5	TRBD1	CASSYSTGGQETQYF	TGTGCCAGCAGTTACAGTACAGGGGGCCAAGAGACCCAGTACTTC
TRBV5-1	few	TRBJ2-7	TRBD1	CASTYRDSSYEQYF	TGCGCCAGCACCTACCGGGACAGCTCCTACGAGCAGTACTTC
TRBV2	-	TRBJ2-5	TRBD2	CASSLGLGRQETQYF	TGTGCCAGCAGTCTGGGACTAGGAAGACAAGAGACCCAGTACTTC
TRBV18	many	TRBJ2-6	-	CASSRSPGANVLTF	TGTGCCAGCTCGCGGAGCCCCGGGGCCAACGTCCTGACTTTC
TRBV6-1	many	TRBJ1-5	TRBD1	CASRLGTGGQPQHF	TGTGCCAGCAGATTGGGGACAGGGGGTCAGCCCCAGCATTTT
TRBV19	many	TRBJ2-5	-	CASSIVGAGQETQYF	TGTGCCAGTAGTATCGTGGGCGCAGGGCAAGAGACCCAGTACTTC
TRBV12-3/TRBV12-4	many	TRBJ1-5	TRBD1	CASSVYRGGNQPQHF	TGTGCCAGCAGTGTTTACAGGGGCGGCAATCAGCCCCAGCATTTT
TRBV28	-	TRBJ2-2	-	CASSFLPGTATGELFF	TGTGCCAGCAGTTTTTTGCCAGGGACGGCCACCGGGGAGCTGTTTTTT
TRBV2	-	TRBJ1-1	-	CASSRVTEAFF	TGTGCCAGCTCCAGGGTCACTGAAGCTTTCTTT
TRBV19	many	TRBJ1-2	TRBD1	CASNRGIYGYTF	TGTGCCAGTAACAGGGGGATCTATGGCTACACCTTC
TRBV11-2	-	TRBJ2-7	-	CASSLDGVGVREQYF	TGTGCCAGCAGCTTAGATGGGGTAGGGGTTCGCGAGCAGTACTTC
TRBV5-1	-	TRBJ1-1	-	CASSLITAGNTEAFF	TGCGCCAGCAGCTTGATAACGGCGGGGAACACTGAAGCTTTCTTT
TRBV9	few	TRBJ2-7	TRBD2	CASSVGLAGGTYEQYF	TGTGCCAGCAGCGTAGGACTAGCGGGGGGAACCTACGAGCAGTACTTC
TRBV5-1	many	TRBJ2-5	-	CASSLEAPMKTQYF	TGCGCCAGCAGCTTGGAAGCTCCAATGAAGACCCAGTACTTC
TRBV28	many	TRBJ2-7	TRBD2	CASTPGPVGKPLAGTEQYF	TGTGCCAGCACCCCGGGACCGGTTGGGAAGCCACTAGCGGGGACCGAGCAGTACTTC